Presented here are 22 T cell receptor beta chains from one specimen sequenced in a study of blood T cell repertoires in COVID-19. The assay was immunoSEQ multiplex PCR, and TCRdb's table has in-frame clones only and misses some. Of around 250,000 clones detected, 65% to 90% appear once; the ten largest clones hold 15% to 18%. Sequencing used PBMCs or T cells enriched from blood (not recorded which). The receptors were sampled from a man between 18 and 29 years old who had recovered from COVID-19.

This clone was seen a single time. V gene TRBV12-3 or TRBV12-4 combines with J gene TRBJ2-5; unclear D gene. The V and J ends lost 5 bases and 4 bases respectively, with 11 bases between them. The CDR3 is made up of 13 amino acids. The chain's CDR3 is CASSDTVRETQYF. CDR3 coding DNA: TGTGCCAGCAGTGACACAGTCCGAGAGACCCAGTACTTC.

The chain is built from TRBV14 and TRBJ2-5, with D unclear. Trimming cost V 1 base and J 14 bases, with 17 bases left between them. CDR1 and CDR2 from the germline V gene are SGHDN and FVKESK. This CDR3 has 13 residues. The CDR3 nucleotides read TGTGCCAGCAGCCAAGCTCCCAGGCTACGAAGCTACTTC. It yields the protein CASSQAPRLRSYF.

The chain carries TRBV7-9 and TRBJ2-1; possibly TRBD2 for D (5 bases). The CDR3 spans 13 residues. The V end was cut by 5 bases, the J end by 9 bases, with 14 bases between. Germline assignment: CDR1 SEHNR and CDR2 FQNEAQ (reference sequence). CDR3 sequence: CASSPRGGSEQFF. In DNA, the CDR3 is TGTGCCAGCAGCCCCCGAGGTGGGAGTGAGCAGTTCTTC. The variable domain in full, with the rest retrieved from reference TRBV7-9 and TRBJ2-1, is DTGVSQNPRHKITKRGQNVTFRCDPISEHNRLYWYRQTLGQGPEFLTYFQNEAQLEKSRLLSDRFSAERPKGSFSTLEIQRTEQGDSAMYLCASSPRGGSEQFFGPGTRLTVL.

The genes are TRBV14 and TRBJ1-2; D is unresolved. The germline V and J ends were trimmed by 2 bases and 4 bases, with 8 bases remaining between them. Germline V gene data show CDR1 as SGHDN and CDR2 as FVKESK. The CDR3 sequence is 13 residues long. CDR3 nucleotides: TGTGCCAGCAGCCAAAACAACCTCTATGGCTACACCTTC. This gives the protein CASSQNNLYGYTF.

This chain uses TRBV9 with TRBJ2-3; TRBD2 might be the D (6 bases). The CDR3 loop spans 15 amino acids. V dropped 0 bases and J dropped 3 bases, with 11 bases sitting between them. CDR1 is SGDLS and CDR2 is YYNGEE in the germline V gene. The CDR3 DNA sequence: TGTGCCAGCAGCGTAGGTGGGGGAGGTACAGATACGCAGTATTTT. Amino acids: CASSVGGGGTDTQYF.

V is TRBV3-1 (or the pseudogene TRBV3-2) and J is TRBJ1-2; possible D gene TRBD1, 6 bases. Germline V lookup: CDR1 LGHDT, CDR2 YNNKEL (reference sequence). V was pared by 1 base and J by 7 bases, with 19 bases between. CDR3 size: 16 residues. The CDR3 DNA follows: TGTGCCAGCAGCCAAGCACAGGGAAGGGTAGCAAGTGGCTACACCTTC. This gives the protein CASSQAQGRVASGYTF.

The gene calls are TRBV4-1 and TRBJ2-7; TRBD2 matches at 9 bases. Per the germline V gene, CDR1 is MGHRA and CDR2 is YSYEKL. V shed 4 bases, J shed 0 bases, and the junction held 1 base outside the gene matches. The CDR3 has 14 amino acids. The chain's CDR3 is CASSLAGASYEQYF. Written as DNA, the CDR3 is TGCGCCAGCAGCCTAGCGGGAGCCTCCTACGAGCAGTACTTC.

This clone was seen once. CDR3 bases: TGTGCCAGCAGCCACAGGGGAGAAGATTACGAGCAGTACTTC. Translating gives CASSHRGEDYEQYF. The V call is TRBV28, the J call TRBJ2-7, with 7 nucleotides matching TRBD1. Germline V lookup: CDR1 MDHEN, CDR2 SYDVKM. The CDR3 consists of 14 residues. The V and J ends lost 6 bases and 4 bases, in that order; junction bases with no gene match: 9. Complete variable domain (other parts from reference TRBV28 and TRBJ2-7): DVKVTQSSRYLVKRTGEKVFLECVQDMDHENMFWYRQDPGLGLRLIYFSYDVKMKEKGDIPEGYSVSREKKERFSLILESASTNQTSMYLCASSHRGEDYEQYFGPGTRLTVT.

J is TRBJ2-5 and V is TRBV11-2, with 10 nucleotides matching TRBD1. Germline assignment: CDR1 SGHAT and CDR2 FQNNGV. With 4 bases clipped from V and 4 bases from J, the junction kept 3 bases outside the gene matches. CDR3 length: 14 amino acids. The CDR3 DNA reads as TGTGCCAGCAGCTACGGACAGGGGGGAGAGACCCAGTACTTC. Encoded protein: CASSYGQGGETQYF. Full variable domain (rest looked up from reference TRBV11-2 and TRBJ2-5): EAGVAQSPRYKIIEKRQSVAFWCNPISGHATLYWYQQILGQGPKLLIQFQNNGVVDDSQLPKDRFSAERLKGVDSTLKIQPAKLEDSAVYLCASSYGQGGETQYFGPGTRLLVL.

The rearrangement joins TRBV30 to TRBJ1-1; D ambiguous. This CDR3 spans 13 amino acids. Trimming cost V 4 bases and J 0 bases, with 9 bases left between them. CDR1 and CDR2 from the germline V gene are GTSNPN and SVGIG (reference sequence). Written as DNA, the CDR3 is TGTGCCTGGACCCCAGAATTGAACACTGAAGCTTTCTTT. Translated, it gives CAWTPELNTEAFF.

The chain recombines TRBV6-5 with TRBJ1-1; tentative D call: TRBD1 (5 bases). This CDR3 comprises 14 residues. Trimming removed 0 bases from V and 4 bases from J, with 9 bases in between. The V gene's germline CDR1 is MNHEY and CDR2 SVGAGI. CDR3 protein: CASSYSGQGTEAFF. The CDR3 nucleotides read TGTGCCAGCAGTTACTCCGGACAAGGCACTGAAGCTTTCTTT.

In regard to this clone: The same CDR3 can be traced to other DNA sequences in this sample. The J gene is TRBJ1-5, the V gene TRBV27, with 8 bases identical to TRBD1. Trimming cost V 4 bases and J 4 bases; bases outside gene matches: 0. The CDR3 has 13 amino acids. Germline CDR1 is MNHEY and CDR2 is SMNVEV (reference sequence). CDR3 nucleotide sequence: TGTGCCAGCAGTTGGGACAGGAATCAGCCCCAGCATTTT. Amino acids: CASSWDRNQPQHF.

The V call is TRBV4-1, the J call TRBJ1-2, with 8 bases identical to TRBD1. The length of the CDR3 is 15 residues. The V segment lost 1 base and the J segment 4 bases; nucleotides outside the gene matches: 5. The germline V gene has CDR1 MGHRA and CDR2 YSYEKL. The CDR3 reads CASSQVQGASYGYTF. CDR3 DNA sequence: TGCGCCAGCAGCCAAGTTCAGGGGGCCTCCTATGGCTACACCTTC.

The gene calls are TRBV12-5 and TRBJ1-4; possible D gene TRBD1, 5 bases. V dropped 3 bases and J dropped 7 bases, with 12 bases sitting between them. Per germline, CDR1 LGHNT and CDR2 FRNRAP. CDR3 size: 14 residues. CDR3 sequence (DNA): TGTGCTAGTGGTTTAGCAGGGCCAGGTGAAAAACTGTTTTTT. It translates to CASGLAGPGEKLFF.

This chain uses TRBV6-5 with TRBJ1-2, with 7 bases lining up with TRBD1. Per germline, CDR1 MNHEY and CDR2 SVGAGI. Trimming at V came to 9 bases and at J to 7 bases, leaving 8 bases not matched to a gene. The CDR3 runs 12 residues. CDR3 nucleotides: TGTGCCAGTTCACAGGGGATGGGTGGCTACACCTTC. Its protein is CASSQGMGGYTF.

The genes are TRBV12-5 and TRBJ1-1; perhaps TRBD1 as D (5 bases). V dropped 6 bases and J dropped 3 bases, with 11 bases sitting between them. The CDR3 is 13 amino acids. Looked up from germline, CDR1 is LGHNT and CDR2 is FRNRAP. CDR3 bases: TGTGCTAGTGGAAGAGACAGTCACACTGAAGCTTTCTTT. It translates to CASGRDSHTEAFF.

The chain joins TRBV5-4 to TRBJ2-5, with D perhaps matching TRBD2 (6 bases). Trimming cost V 3 bases and J 5 bases, with 14 bases left between them. Germline-derived CDR1 and CDR2 are SGHNT and YYREEE (reference sequence). This CDR3 is built from 14 residues. The chain's CDR3 is CASSWGTRSETQYF. CDR3 bases: TGTGCCAGCAGCTGGGGGACTCGTAGCGAGACCCAGTACTTC.

J is TRBJ2-4 and V is TRBV30; D not certain. Germline values: CDR1 GTSNPN, CDR2 SVGIG (reference sequence). V was trimmed by 0 bases and J by 0 bases, leaving 9 bases between them. The CDR3 consists of 15 residues. The CDR3: CAWSVAGVAKNIQYF. Written as DNA, the CDR3 is TGTGCCTGGAGTGTGGCAGGTGTAGCCAAAAACATTCAGTACTTC.

The gene calls are TRBV9 and TRBJ1-1, with 8 bases lining up with TRBD1. V shed 4 bases, J shed 6 bases, and the junction held 14 bases outside the gene matches. This CDR3 spans 16 amino acids. CDR1 is SGDLS, CDR2 YYNGEE, per germline. The CDR3 nucleotides are TGTGCCAGCAGCCCGACGGGGACAGGTGGTATGGCTGAAGCTTTCTTT. This translates into CASSPTGTGGMAEAFF.

J is TRBJ1-5 and V is TRBV30; D may be TRBD1 (5 bases). The CDR3 consists of 14 residues. The V end was cut by 2 bases, the J end by 7 bases, with 15 bases between. Per the germline V gene, CDR1 is GTSNPN and CDR2 is SVGIG (reference sequence). The CDR3 loop is CAWSPRASYQPQHF. Here the CDR3 DNA reads TGTGCCTGGAGTCCCAGGGCCAGTTACCAGCCCCAGCATTTT. Together with reference TRBV30 and TRBJ1-5, the CDR3 gives the full variable domain: SQTIHQWPATLVQPVGSPLSLECTVEGTSNPNLYWYRQAAGRGLQLLFYSVGIGQISSEVPQNLSASRPQDRQFILSSKKLLLSDSGFYLCAWSPRASYQPQHFGDGTRLSIL.

The V call is TRBV28, the J call TRBJ2-7, with TRBD1 as a possible D gene (6 bases). Germline V lookup: CDR1 MDHEN, CDR2 SYDVKM. V was pared by 6 bases and J by 6 bases, with 12 bases between. The length of the CDR3 is 12 residues. The CDR3 DNA sequence: TGTGCCAGCAGCCGATGGGGGCTCGAGCAGTACTTC. Amino acids: CASSRWGLEQYF.

V gene TRBV10-1 combines with J gene TRBJ2-1; a weak D match, TRBD1 (5 bases). The CDR3 length is 14 residues. The ends were cut back, 2 bases at V and 7 bases at J, with 12 bases in the middle. The germline V gene has CDR1 WNHNN and CDR2 SYGVQD (reference sequence). The CDR3 region is CASSEPPKGNEQFF. The CDR3 DNA sequence: TGCGCCAGCAGTGAGCCCCCTAAGGGGAATGAGCAGTTCTTC.